A selection of T cell receptor beta chains follows, all from one sample in a study of control samples from healthy donors and cancer patients. Sequencing used immunoSEQ multiplex PCR; TCRdb keeps in-frame clones, though not all of them. The sample has roughly 120,000 clones, 85% to 90% seen once. Sequencing was performed on PBMCs. Receptor source: a woman aged 45-65 years with colorectal cancer. Both conserved end residues are part of each CDR3. Fields, in order: clone size, J gene, V gene, D gene, CDR3 DNA, CDR3 protein. D genes are given only for firm matches. A clone size is listed for some rows: how often the clone was seen (once, few, many), or a class if it is expanded.

size: .
J: TRBJ2-5
V: TRBV9
D: TRBD2
DNA: TGTGCCAGCAGCGTAAGCCAGCGGGGGGGCCTAGAGACCCAGTACTTC
CDR3: CASSVSQRGGLETQYF

size: .
J: TRBJ2-5
V: TRBV7-9
D: TRBD2
DNA: TGTGCCAGCACCTCTCTTCTCGGGGGGGGCGAGACCCAGTACTTC
CDR3: CASTSLLGGGETQYF

size: .
J: TRBJ2-1
V: TRBV2
D: TRBD2
DNA: TGTGCCAGCAAGCAGGGACTAGCAATTCATGAGCAGTTCTTC
CDR3: CASKQGLAIHEQFF

size: once
J: TRBJ2-1
V: TRBV3-1/TRBV3-2
D: TRBD2
DNA: TGTGCCAGCAGCCGGGGACTAGGAACCTACAATGAGCAGTTCTTC
CDR3: CASSRGLGTYNEQFF

size: .
J: TRBJ2-3
V: TRBV27
D: .
DNA: TGTGCCAGCAGTGCGCTAATCACAGATACGCAGTATTTT
CDR3: CASSALITDTQYF

size: .
J: TRBJ1-1
V: TRBV5-1
D: .
DNA: TGCGCCAGCAGCTTGGTAGGAAGAGGCCAGGACAGATACACTGAAGCTTTCTTT
CDR3: CASSLVGRGQDRYTEAFF

size: .
J: TRBJ2-3
V: TRBV18
D: .
DNA: TGTGCCAGCTCACCCGCCGGGTCTCGTACCGATACGCAGTATTTT
CDR3: CASSPAGSRTDTQYF

size: .
J: TRBJ1-1
V: TRBV5-1
D: .
DNA: TGCGCCAGCAAATCGGAGACGGCCAGGAACACTGAAGCTTTCTTT
CDR3: CASKSETARNTEAFF

size: few
J: TRBJ2-6
V: TRBV7-3
D: .
DNA: TGTGCCAGCAGCTTAAGCGAATATTCCAACGTCCTGACTTTC
CDR3: CASSLSEYSNVLTF

size: once
J: TRBJ2-6
V: TRBV19
D: .
DNA: TGTGCCAGTAAGGACAGTCGGTCTGGGGCCAACGTCCTGACTTTC
CDR3: CASKDSRSGANVLTF

size: .
J: TRBJ2-2
V: TRBV19
D: .
DNA: TGTGCCAGTAGTTTCGACATCCGCGGGGAGCTGTTTTTT
CDR3: CASSFDIRGELFF

size: once
J: TRBJ1-4
V: TRBV7-9
D: TRBD1
DNA: TGTGCCAGCAGCGCGTCGACAGGGAGGAGTGAAAAACTGTTTTTT
CDR3: CASSASTGRSEKLFF

size: .
J: TRBJ2-1
V: TRBV5-1
D: TRBD2
DNA: TGCGCCAGCGCGCTGGGACTAGGAGTGGTCAATGAGCAGTTCTTC
CDR3: CASALGLGVVNEQFF

size: .
J: TRBJ2-7
V: TRBV16
D: .
DNA: TGTGCCAGCAGCCAATCCTCACAGAGGGGCGAGCAGTACTTC
CDR3: CASSQSSQRGEQYF

size: .
J: TRBJ2-2
V: TRBV7-9
D: .
DNA: TGTGCCAGCAGTTCCGATACCGGTCCCTGGAGTAGCACCGGGGAGCTGTTTTTT
CDR3: CASSSDTGPWSSTGELFF

size: few
J: TRBJ1-3
V: TRBV7-9
D: .
DNA: TGTGCCAGCAGCCCGAAACAGCGCGTCTCTGGAAACACCATATATTTT
CDR3: CASSPKQRVSGNTIYF

size: .
J: TRBJ2-3
V: TRBV10-3
D: .
DNA: TGTGCCATCAGGGATTATAACACGGGGACAGATACGCAGTATTTT
CDR3: CAIRDYNTGTDTQYF

size: .
J: TRBJ2-1
V: TRBV7-9
D: .
DNA: TGTGCCAGCAGCCCGACACAGGGGGGGTTCGATGAGCAGTTCTTC
CDR3: CASSPTQGGFDEQFF

size: .
J: TRBJ2-1
V: TRBV30
D: TRBD2
DNA: TGTGCCTGGGGTAGGACTAGCGAACAGTTCTTC
CDR3: CAWGRTSEQFF

size: .
J: TRBJ2-7
V: TRBV6-1
D: .
DNA: TGTGCCAGCAGTGAATTGGGGGCAGGGGTCTCCTACGAGCAGTACTTC
CDR3: CASSELGAGVSYEQYF

size: .
J: TRBJ1-1
V: TRBV9
D: TRBD1
DNA: TGTGCCAGCAGCGCGACAGGGGGCACTGAAGCTTTCTTT
CDR3: CASSATGGTEAFF

size: .
J: TRBJ2-7
V: TRBV7-9
D: .
DNA: TGTGCCAGCAGCTCGACAGGATACGAGCAGTACTTC
CDR3: CASSSTGYEQYF

size: .
J: TRBJ2-6
V: TRBV9
D: .
DNA: TGTGCCAGCAGCGTAGGTACGGGGAACGGGGCCAACGTCCTGACTTTC
CDR3: CASSVGTGNGANVLTF

size: .
J: TRBJ1-1
V: TRBV28
D: TRBD1
DNA: TGTGCCAGCAGGCCAACCGGGACAGGGAACCCTGAAGCTTTCTTT
CDR3: CASRPTGTGNPEAFF

size: once
J: TRBJ2-4
V: TRBV18
D: .
DNA: TGTGCCAGCTCACCACCGAACACCGAAAACATTCAGTACTTC
CDR3: CASSPPNTENIQYF

size: .
J: TRBJ1-1
V: TRBV20-1
D: .
DNA: TGCAGTGCATCGACGGGTGAAGCTTTCTTT
CDR3: CSASTGEAFF

size: .
J: TRBJ1-3
V: TRBV4-2
D: .
DNA: TGTGCCAGCAGCCAACCCACGGCCTTCTCTGGAAACACCATATATTTT
CDR3: CASSQPTAFSGNTIYF

size: .
J: TRBJ2-5
V: TRBV19
D: .
DNA: TGTGCCAGTAGTACACGACGGACGGTTTGGGAGACCCAGTACTTC
CDR3: CASSTRRTVWETQYF

size: .
J: TRBJ2-3
V: TRBV24-1
D: TRBD1
DNA: TGTGCCACCAGTGATCCATCGGGACAGACCTTCACAGATACGCAGTATTTT
CDR3: CATSDPSGQTFTDTQYF

size: .
J: TRBJ1-6
V: TRBV27
D: .
DNA: TGTGCCAGCAGCCTGGGGCCAAGCTCCTATAATTCACCCCTCCACTTT
CDR3: CASSLGPSSYNSPLHF

size: .
J: TRBJ2-2
V: TRBV11-2
D: .
DNA: TGTGCCAGCAGCCCCATAACCGGGGAGCTGTTTTTT
CDR3: CASSPITGELFF

size: once
J: TRBJ2-5
V: TRBV3-1/TRBV3-2
D: TRBD2
DNA: TGTGCCAGCAGCCAAGTAGCGGGGGGGCGAGAGACCCAGTACTTC
CDR3: CASSQVAGGRETQYF

size: .
J: TRBJ1-3
V: TRBV7-2
D: TRBD1
DNA: TGTGCCAGCAGCCCCGGGGGGACAGACAGCTCTGGAAACACCATATATTTT
CDR3: CASSPGGTDSSGNTIYF

size: .
J: TRBJ2-7
V: TRBV5-1
D: .
DNA: TGCGCCAGCAGCGTATCCGGGACGGACCCCTACGAGCAGTACTTC
CDR3: CASSVSGTDPYEQYF

size: .
J: TRBJ2-7
V: TRBV19
D: .
DNA: TGTGCCAGTAGTATCATGGACAGAGACTACGAGCAGTACTTC
CDR3: CASSIMDRDYEQYF

size: .
J: TRBJ1-1
V: TRBV19
D: TRBD1
DNA: TGTGCCAGTAGTTTTACAGGGGACACTGAAGCTTTCTTT
CDR3: CASSFTGDTEAFF

size: .
J: TRBJ1-3
V: TRBV5-5
D: .
DNA: TGTGCCAGCAGCCCAACCGGGACACACTCTGGAAACACCATATATTTT
CDR3: CASSPTGTHSGNTIYF

size: .
J: TRBJ2-3
V: TRBV2
D: TRBD2
DNA: TGTGCCAGCAGTGAAAGCGGGGGTATTACAGATACGCAGTATTTT
CDR3: CASSESGGITDTQYF

size: .
J: TRBJ2-1
V: TRBV18
D: .
DNA: TGTGCCAGCTCACCAACAGGTCTCAATGAGCAGTTCTTC
CDR3: CASSPTGLNEQFF

size: .
J: TRBJ1-1
V: TRBV28
D: .
DNA: TGTGCCAGCAGTTCAGGGACGTCTACTGAAGCTTTCTTT
CDR3: CASSSGTSTEAFF

size: .
J: TRBJ1-1
V: TRBV19
D: .
DNA: TGTGCCAGTAGTGAAGGGGTGATGAACACTGAAGCTTTCTTT
CDR3: CASSEGVMNTEAFF

size: .
J: TRBJ2-1
V: TRBV19
D: .
DNA: TGTGCCAGTAGTATATCACAGAATGAGCAGTTCTTC
CDR3: CASSISQNEQFF

size: .
J: TRBJ2-1
V: TRBV3-1/TRBV3-2
D: .
DNA: TGTGCCAGCAGCCAAGTCCTGGGGGCGGATGAGCAGTTCTTC
CDR3: CASSQVLGADEQFF

size: few
J: TRBJ2-7
V: TRBV29-1
D: .
DNA: TGCAGCGTTGTGACGGCGAGCTCCTACGAGCAGTACTTC
CDR3: CSVVTASSYEQYF

size: .
J: TRBJ2-3
V: TRBV4-1
D: TRBD2
DNA: TGCGCCAGCAGCAACCTTCCTAGCGGGAGGCCAACAGATACGCAGTATTTT
CDR3: CASSNLPSGRPTDTQYF

size: .
J: TRBJ2-5
V: TRBV7-9
D: TRBD2
DNA: TGTGCCAGCAGCTTAAATCGACTAGCGGGGATACAAGAGACCCAGTACTTC
CDR3: CASSLNRLAGIQETQYF

size: .
J: TRBJ1-2
V: TRBV20-1
D: .
DNA: TGCAGTGCTAGAGGGGGGCTCTACACCTTC
CDR3: CSARGGLYTF

size: .
J: TRBJ2-3
V: TRBV19
D: TRBD2
DNA: TGTGCCAGTAGTCCGGGGGGGAACACAGATACGCAGTATTTT
CDR3: CASSPGGNTDTQYF

size: once
J: TRBJ2-6
V: TRBV24-1
D: TRBD1
DNA: TGTGCCACCAGTGACAGGGACAGGGATCACCTCAGCTCTGGGGCCAACGTCCTGACTTTC
CDR3: CATSDRDRDHLSSGANVLTF

size: .
J: TRBJ1-4
V: TRBV11-2
D: .
DNA: TGTGCCAGCAGTTGGGGGAGGGGGGCCTCTCGGCCAACTAATGAAAAACTGTTTTTT
CDR3: CASSWGRGASRPTNEKLFF

size: .
J: TRBJ2-4
V: TRBV7-2
D: .
DNA: TGTGCCAGCAGCTTCGGGGCAGGGCCTGAGAACATTCAGTACTTC
CDR3: CASSFGAGPENIQYF

size: .
J: TRBJ1-6
V: TRBV19
D: .
DNA: TGTGCCAGTAGTTCCGGACGCGGATATAATTCACCCCTCCACTTT
CDR3: CASSSGRGYNSPLHF

size: .
J: TRBJ2-7
V: TRBV5-1
D: .
DNA: TGCGCCAGCAGCTTGGCAAGAGGGATCGAGCAGTACTTC
CDR3: CASSLARGIEQYF